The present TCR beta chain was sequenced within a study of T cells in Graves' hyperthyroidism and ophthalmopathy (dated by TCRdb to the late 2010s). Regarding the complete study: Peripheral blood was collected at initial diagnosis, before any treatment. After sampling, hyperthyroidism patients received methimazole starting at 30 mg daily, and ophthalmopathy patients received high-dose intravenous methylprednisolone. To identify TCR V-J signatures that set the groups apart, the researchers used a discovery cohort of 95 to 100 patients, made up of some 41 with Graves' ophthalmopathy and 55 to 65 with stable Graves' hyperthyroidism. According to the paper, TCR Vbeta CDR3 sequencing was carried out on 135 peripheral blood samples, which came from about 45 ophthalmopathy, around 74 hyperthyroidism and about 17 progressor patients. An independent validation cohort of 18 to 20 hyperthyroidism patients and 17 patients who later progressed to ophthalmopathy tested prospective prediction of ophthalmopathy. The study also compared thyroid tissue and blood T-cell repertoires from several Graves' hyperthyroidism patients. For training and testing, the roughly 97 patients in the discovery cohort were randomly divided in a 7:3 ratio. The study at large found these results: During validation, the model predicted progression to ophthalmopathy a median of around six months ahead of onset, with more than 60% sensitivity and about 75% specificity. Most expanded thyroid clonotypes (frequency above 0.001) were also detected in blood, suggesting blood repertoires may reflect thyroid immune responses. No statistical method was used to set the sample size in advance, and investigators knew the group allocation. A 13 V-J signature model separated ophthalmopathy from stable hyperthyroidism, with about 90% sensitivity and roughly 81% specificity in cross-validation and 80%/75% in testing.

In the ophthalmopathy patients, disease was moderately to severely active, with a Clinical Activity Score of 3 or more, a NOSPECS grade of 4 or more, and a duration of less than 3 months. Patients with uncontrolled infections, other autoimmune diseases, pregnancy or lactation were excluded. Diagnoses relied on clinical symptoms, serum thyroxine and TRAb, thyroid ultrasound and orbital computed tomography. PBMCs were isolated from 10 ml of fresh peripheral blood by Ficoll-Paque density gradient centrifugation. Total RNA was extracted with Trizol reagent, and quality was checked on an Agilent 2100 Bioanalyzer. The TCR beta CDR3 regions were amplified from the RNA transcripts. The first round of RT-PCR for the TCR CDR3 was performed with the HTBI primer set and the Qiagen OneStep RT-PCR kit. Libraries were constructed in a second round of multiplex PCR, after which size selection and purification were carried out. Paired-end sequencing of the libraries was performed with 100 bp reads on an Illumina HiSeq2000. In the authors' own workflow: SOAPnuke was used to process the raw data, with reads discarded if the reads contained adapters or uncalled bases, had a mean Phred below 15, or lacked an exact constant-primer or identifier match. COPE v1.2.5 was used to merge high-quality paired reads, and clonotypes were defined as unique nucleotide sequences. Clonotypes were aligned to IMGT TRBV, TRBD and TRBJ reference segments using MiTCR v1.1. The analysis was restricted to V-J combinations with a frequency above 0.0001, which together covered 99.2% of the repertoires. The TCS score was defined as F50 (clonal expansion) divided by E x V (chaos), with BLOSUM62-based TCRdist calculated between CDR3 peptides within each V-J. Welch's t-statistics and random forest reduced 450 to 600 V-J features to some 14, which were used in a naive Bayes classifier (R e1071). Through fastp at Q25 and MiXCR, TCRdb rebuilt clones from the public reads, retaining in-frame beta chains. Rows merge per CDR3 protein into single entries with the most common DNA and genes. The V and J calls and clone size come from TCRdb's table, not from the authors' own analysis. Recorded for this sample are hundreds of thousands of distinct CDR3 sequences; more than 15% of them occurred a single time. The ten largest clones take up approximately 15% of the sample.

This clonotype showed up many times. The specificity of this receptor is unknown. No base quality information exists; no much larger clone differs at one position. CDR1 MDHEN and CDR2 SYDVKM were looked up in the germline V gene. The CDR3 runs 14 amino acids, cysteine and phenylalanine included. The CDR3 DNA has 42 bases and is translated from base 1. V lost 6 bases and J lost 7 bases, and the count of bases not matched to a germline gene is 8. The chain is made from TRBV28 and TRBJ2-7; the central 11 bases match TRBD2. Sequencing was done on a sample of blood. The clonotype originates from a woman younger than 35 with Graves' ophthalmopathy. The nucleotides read TGTGCCAGCAGCACCTTACTAGCGGGGGCTGAGCAGTACTTC. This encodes CASSTLLAGAEQYF. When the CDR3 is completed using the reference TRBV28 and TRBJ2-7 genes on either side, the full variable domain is DVKVTQSSRYLVKRTGEKVFLECVQDMDHENMFWYRQDPGLGLRLIYFSYDVKMKEKGDIPEGYSVSREKKERFSLILESASTNQTSMYLCASSTLLAGAEQYFGPGTRLTVT.